This T cell receptor beta chain was sequenced during a study of control samples from healthy donors and cancer patients. Germline loops: CDR1 SGHTS, CDR2 YDEGEE. The CDR3 sequence is 14 residues long. Trimming cost V 5 bases and J 5 bases, with 13 bases left between them. Sequenced by immunoSEQ multiplex PCR; TCRdb stores in-frame clones only, minus some. The sample records approximately 150,000 clones, 80% to 90% being singletons. This receptor was taken from a man between 18 and 35 years old in good health. The chain carries TRBV5-8 and TRBJ2-2; D is perhaps TRBD1 (6 bases). Sample: blood. This chain's CDR3 is CASSARQGTGELFF. CDR3 DNA: TGTGCCAGCAGTGCTCGGCAGGGGACCGGGGAGCTGTTTTTT.